Listed below are T cell receptor beta chains from one sample, sequenced in a study of blood T cell repertoires in COVID-19. TCRdb keeps only in-frame clones here, not all; method: immunoSEQ multiplex PCR. This sample has over 250,000 clones, with about nine tenths found just once. The sequencing input was PBMCs or T cells enriched from blood (not recorded which). These receptors were collected from a man aged 55 to 69 who had recovered from COVID-19. CDR3s include the opening cysteine and the closing phenylalanine or tryptophan. Each record gives: V gene, J gene, D gene, clone size, CDR3 DNA, CDR3 protein. A D gene is named only where the DNA matches it firmly. Some rows have no size entry. The others give once, few or many, or a class for an expanded clone.

v_gene: TRBV5-6; j_gene: TRBJ1-2; d_gene: TRBD1; abundance: NA; CDR3nt: TGTGCCAGCAGCCCAAAAACAGGGGTCTATGGCTACACCTTC; CDR3aa: CASSPKTGVYGYTF
v_gene: TRBV27; j_gene: TRBJ2-7; d_gene: NA; abundance: NA; CDR3nt: TGTGCCAGCAGTTGGGGCCCATCCTACGAGCAGTACTTC; CDR3aa: CASSWGPSYEQYF
v_gene: TRBV5-8; j_gene: TRBJ2-3; d_gene: NA; abundance: NA; CDR3nt: TGTGCCAGCAGCTTGAGGAGTTATACGCAGTATTTT; CDR3aa: CASSLRSYTQYF
v_gene: TRBV4-2; j_gene: TRBJ1-4; d_gene: TRBD1; abundance: NA; CDR3nt: TGTGCCAGCAGCCAAACAGGGGAGAATGAAAAACTGTTTTTT; CDR3aa: CASSQTGENEKLFF
v_gene: TRBV2; j_gene: TRBJ2-2; d_gene: NA; abundance: NA; CDR3nt: TGTGCCTCCAAACCGGGAGCCAACACCGGGGAGCTGTTTTTT; CDR3aa: CASKPGANTGELFF
v_gene: TRBV4-1; j_gene: TRBJ2-7; d_gene: TRBD2; abundance: NA; CDR3nt: TGCGCCAGCGCCAGAGTGAGCGGGGTCCGTGCCTACGAGCAGTACTTC; CDR3aa: CASARVSGVRAYEQYF
v_gene: TRBV7-9; j_gene: TRBJ1-1; d_gene: NA; abundance: NA; CDR3nt: TGTGCCAGCAGCTTAATACGACAGGAAGCTTTCTTT; CDR3aa: CASSLIRQEAFF
v_gene: TRBV30; j_gene: TRBJ2-7; d_gene: NA; abundance: NA; CDR3nt: TGTGCCGGGGCGGGAACAGGGTCTATTTACGAGCAGTACTTC; CDR3aa: CAGAGTGSIYEQYF
v_gene: TRBV3-1/TRBV3-2; j_gene: TRBJ2-7; d_gene: NA; abundance: NA; CDR3nt: TGTGCCAGCAGCCAAGCGGCGATAGCTTACGAGCAGTACTTC; CDR3aa: CASSQAAIAYEQYF
v_gene: TRBV5-1; j_gene: TRBJ2-3; d_gene: NA; abundance: NA; CDR3nt: TGCGCCAGCAGCACACACACAGATACGCAGTATTTT; CDR3aa: CASSTHTDTQYF
v_gene: TRBV5-4; j_gene: TRBJ2-3; d_gene: TRBD2; abundance: NA; CDR3nt: TGTGCCAGCAGTTCGGGACTAGCGGGAAATGTCGATACGCAGTATTTT; CDR3aa: CASSSGLAGNVDTQYF
v_gene: TRBV23-1; j_gene: TRBJ1-6; d_gene: NA; abundance: NA; CDR3nt: TGCGCCAGCAGTCAATCCAGACAGGTCCGTGATAATTCACCCCTCCACTTT; CDR3aa: CASSQSRQVRDNSPLHF
v_gene: TRBV7-8; j_gene: TRBJ1-1; d_gene: TRBD1; abundance: once; CDR3nt: TGTGCCAGCAGCTTAGGGGGGACAGCGAACACTGAAGCTTTCTTT; CDR3aa: CASSLGGTANTEAFF
v_gene: TRBV9; j_gene: TRBJ2-3; d_gene: TRBD2; abundance: NA; CDR3nt: TGTGCCAGCAGCTTGCGTGGGGGGGATTCCACAGATACGCAGTATTTT; CDR3aa: CASSLRGGDSTDTQYF
v_gene: TRBV24-1; j_gene: TRBJ2-1; d_gene: TRBD1; abundance: NA; CDR3nt: TGTGCCACCAGTGATAACGGACAGGGACCCTACAATGAGCAGTTCTTC; CDR3aa: CATSDNGQGPYNEQFF
v_gene: TRBV7-9; j_gene: TRBJ2-3; d_gene: NA; abundance: NA; CDR3nt: TGTGCCAGCCTCGACGGGAGCACAGATACGCAGTATTTT; CDR3aa: CASLDGSTDTQYF
v_gene: TRBV7-9; j_gene: TRBJ1-1; d_gene: NA; abundance: NA; CDR3nt: TGTGCCAGCAGCTCCGACAGTTGGACTGAAGCTTTCTTT; CDR3aa: CASSSDSWTEAFF
v_gene: TRBV7-2; j_gene: TRBJ2-2; d_gene: NA; abundance: once; CDR3nt: TGTGCCAGCAGCTTAGGGCAGGGCCAATCGAACACCGGGGAGCTGTTTTTT; CDR3aa: CASSLGQGQSNTGELFF
v_gene: TRBV6-1; j_gene: TRBJ1-2; d_gene: NA; abundance: NA; CDR3nt: TGTGCCAGCAGTGACGGACAGAAAAACGGCTACACCTTC; CDR3aa: CASSDGQKNGYTF
v_gene: TRBV4-1; j_gene: TRBJ1-1; d_gene: NA; abundance: once; CDR3nt: TGCGCCAGCAGCCTTACAGGATTGAACACTGAAGCTTTCTTT; CDR3aa: CASSLTGLNTEAFF
v_gene: TRBV18; j_gene: TRBJ1-1; d_gene: NA; abundance: NA; CDR3nt: TGTGCCAGCTCCCCGGGTTTAGACAGGTGGGATGGAGCTTTCTTT; CDR3aa: CASSPGLDRWDGAFF
v_gene: TRBV27; j_gene: TRBJ1-5; d_gene: TRBD1; abundance: NA; CDR3nt: TGTGCCAGCAGGGGACAGGCGGAGCATCAGCCCCAGCATTTT; CDR3aa: CASRGQAEHQPQHF
v_gene: TRBV7-3; j_gene: TRBJ2-2; d_gene: NA; abundance: NA; CDR3nt: TGTGCCAGCAGCTTAACATTCAGCGCGAACACCGGGGAGCTGTTTTTT; CDR3aa: CASSLTFSANTGELFF
v_gene: TRBV18; j_gene: TRBJ1-5; d_gene: NA; abundance: NA; CDR3nt: TGTGCCAGCTCACAGGACAGAGATCAGCCCCAGCATTTT; CDR3aa: CASSQDRDQPQHF
v_gene: TRBV10-3; j_gene: TRBJ1-2; d_gene: NA; abundance: NA; CDR3nt: TGTGCCATCAGTGAGTCAGGGAGGGTAAAGGATGGCTACACCTTC; CDR3aa: CAISESGRVKDGYTF
v_gene: TRBV10-3; j_gene: TRBJ2-3; d_gene: TRBD2; abundance: NA; CDR3nt: TGTGCCATCAGTGGCGGACTAGCGCTCACAGATACGCAGTATTTT; CDR3aa: CAISGGLALTDTQYF
v_gene: TRBV2; j_gene: TRBJ2-3; d_gene: TRBD2; abundance: few; CDR3nt: TGTGCCAGCAGTGAAACTAGCGGCTACACAGATACGCAGTATTTT; CDR3aa: CASSETSGYTDTQYF
v_gene: TRBV6-1; j_gene: TRBJ1-5; d_gene: TRBD1; abundance: NA; CDR3nt: TGTGCCAGCAGTGATCGAAGATCGGACAGGGACAATCAGCCCCAGCATTTT; CDR3aa: CASSDRRSDRDNQPQHF
v_gene: TRBV7-2; j_gene: TRBJ2-3; d_gene: TRBD2; abundance: once; CDR3nt: TGTGCCAGCAGCTTAGGGACTAGCGGGGGGGTATATACGCAGTATTTT; CDR3aa: CASSLGTSGGVYTQYF
v_gene: TRBV27; j_gene: TRBJ1-1; d_gene: NA; abundance: NA; CDR3nt: TGTGCCAGCAGTTTCGCGGTTAAGGGGACTGAAGCTTTCTTT; CDR3aa: CASSFAVKGTEAFF
v_gene: TRBV18; j_gene: TRBJ2-3; d_gene: TRBD2; abundance: NA; CDR3nt: TGTGCCAGCTCCCGTTCTAGCGGAAGCACAGATACGCAGTATTTT; CDR3aa: CASSRSSGSTDTQYF
v_gene: TRBV19; j_gene: TRBJ1-3; d_gene: TRBD1; abundance: NA; CDR3nt: TGTGCCAGTACAATGGACAGGGCCTTCTCTGGAAACACCATATATTTT; CDR3aa: CASTMDRAFSGNTIYF
v_gene: TRBV10-1; j_gene: TRBJ1-1; d_gene: NA; abundance: NA; CDR3nt: TGCGCCAGCAGTGAAAACCGTAACTTCGATTCGCTGAACACTGAAGCTTTCTTT; CDR3aa: CASSENRNFDSLNTEAFF
v_gene: TRBV9; j_gene: TRBJ1-2; d_gene: NA; abundance: NA; CDR3nt: TGTGCCAGCAGCGTAGACGGAATGGGGGGAGGGAGCTACACCTTC; CDR3aa: CASSVDGMGGGSYTF
v_gene: TRBV7-7; j_gene: TRBJ2-3; d_gene: TRBD2; abundance: NA; CDR3nt: TGTGCTAGCAGCTCAGGGAGCGGGGGAAGCACAGATACGCAGTATTTT; CDR3aa: CASSSGSGGSTDTQYF
v_gene: TRBV6-1; j_gene: TRBJ1-5; d_gene: NA; abundance: NA; CDR3nt: TGTGCCAGCAGTGAATCAGGCATTCAGCCCCAGCATTTT; CDR3aa: CASSESGIQPQHF
v_gene: TRBV19; j_gene: TRBJ1-5; d_gene: TRBD1; abundance: NA; CDR3nt: TGTGCCAGTAGTCTCGAACCGGGACAGGGGTACATCAATCAGCCCCAGCATTTT; CDR3aa: CASSLEPGQGYINQPQHF
v_gene: TRBV24-1; j_gene: TRBJ2-1; d_gene: TRBD2; abundance: NA; CDR3nt: TGTGCCACCAGTGATCCGGGGGGTAGCGGGAGGCTAGGCAATGAGCAGTTCTTC; CDR3aa: CATSDPGGSGRLGNEQFF
v_gene: TRBV7-9; j_gene: TRBJ1-1; d_gene: NA; abundance: NA; CDR3nt: TGTGCCAGCAGCCCGGGGGGGCAGAACACTGAAGCTTTCTTT; CDR3aa: CASSPGGQNTEAFF
v_gene: TRBV10-3; j_gene: TRBJ1-3; d_gene: TRBD1; abundance: NA; CDR3nt: TGTGCCATTACAGGGGACTCCAACACCATATATTTT; CDR3aa: CAITGDSNTIYF
v_gene: TRBV29-1; j_gene: TRBJ1-2; d_gene: NA; abundance: NA; CDR3nt: TGCAGCGTTGTAGTACAGGCTGAAATCTATGGCTACACCTTC; CDR3aa: CSVVVQAEIYGYTF
v_gene: TRBV29-1; j_gene: TRBJ1-3; d_gene: NA; abundance: once; CDR3nt: TGCAGCGTGCAACAGGGCGCTGGAAACACCATATATTTT; CDR3aa: CSVQQGAGNTIYF
v_gene: TRBV28; j_gene: TRBJ1-4; d_gene: TRBD1; abundance: NA; CDR3nt: TGTGCCAGCAGCCTAGACAGGGTCGGCGAAAAACTGTTTTTT; CDR3aa: CASSLDRVGEKLFF
v_gene: TRBV27; j_gene: TRBJ1-2; d_gene: TRBD1; abundance: few; CDR3nt: TGTGCCAGCAGTTTATTGGCGGACAGGGACTATGGCTACACCTTC; CDR3aa: CASSLLADRDYGYTF
v_gene: TRBV7-2; j_gene: TRBJ1-5; d_gene: TRBD1; abundance: NA; CDR3nt: TGTGCCAGCAGCCCAACAGGGGGCTTCCGTTCTAGTCAGCCCCAGCATTTT; CDR3aa: CASSPTGGFRSSQPQHF
v_gene: TRBV7-2; j_gene: TRBJ2-3; d_gene: NA; abundance: NA; CDR3nt: TGTGCCAGCAGCTTAGGTCAGAAAACAGATACGCAGTATTTT; CDR3aa: CASSLGQKTDTQYF
v_gene: TRBV3-1/TRBV3-2; j_gene: TRBJ2-7; d_gene: TRBD1; abundance: NA; CDR3nt: TGTGCCAGCAGCCAAGCTTCGACAGGGTACAGCTACGAGCAGTACTTC; CDR3aa: CASSQASTGYSYEQYF
v_gene: TRBV10-3; j_gene: TRBJ2-7; d_gene: NA; abundance: NA; CDR3nt: TGTGCCATCAGTGAGCCGGCGTCGGCGGGGCGTGCCTACGAGCAGTACTTC; CDR3aa: CAISEPASAGRAYEQYF
v_gene: TRBV30; j_gene: TRBJ2-7; d_gene: NA; abundance: once; CDR3nt: TGTGCCTGGAGTGTTATCAGGGGGGTGAGCGAGCAGTACTTC; CDR3aa: CAWSVIRGVSEQYF
v_gene: TRBV25-1; j_gene: TRBJ1-6; d_gene: NA; abundance: NA; CDR3nt: TGTGCCAGCGGAACCGGGACTCCTAATTCACCCCTCCACTTT; CDR3aa: CASGTGTPNSPLHF
v_gene: TRBV28; j_gene: TRBJ1-2; d_gene: NA; abundance: NA; CDR3nt: TGTGCCAGCACCGGGGGGGGCGATAACTATGGCTACACCTTC; CDR3aa: CASTGGGDNYGYTF
v_gene: TRBV23-1; j_gene: TRBJ2-3; d_gene: NA; abundance: NA; CDR3nt: TGCGCCACCATGGGGGGTTGTTGGGGTCGCTACACAGATACGCAGTATTTT; CDR3aa: CATMGGCWGRYTDTQYF
v_gene: TRBV7-7; j_gene: TRBJ1-5; d_gene: NA; abundance: once; CDR3nt: TGTGCTAGCAGCCCAGGGCGTAGCAATCAGCCCCAGCATTTT; CDR3aa: CASSPGRSNQPQHF
v_gene: TRBV6-6; j_gene: TRBJ2-7; d_gene: TRBD1; abundance: NA; CDR3nt: TGTGCCAGCAGACCTTCGGGACAGTCCTACGAGCAGTACTTC; CDR3aa: CASRPSGQSYEQYF
v_gene: TRBV5-1; j_gene: TRBJ2-5; d_gene: NA; abundance: NA; CDR3nt: TGCGCCAGCAGCCAACAAGAGACCCAGTACTTC; CDR3aa: CASSQQETQYF
v_gene: TRBV19; j_gene: TRBJ2-5; d_gene: TRBD2; abundance: NA; CDR3nt: TGTGCCAGTAGTATGGCTAGCGGGGGCCAAGAGACCCAGTACTTC; CDR3aa: CASSMASGGQETQYF
v_gene: TRBV11-2; j_gene: TRBJ2-3; d_gene: NA; abundance: once; CDR3nt: TGTGCCAGCACGGGCGGGGTTAGCACAGATACGCAGTATTTT; CDR3aa: CASTGGVSTDTQYF
v_gene: TRBV6-6; j_gene: TRBJ1-6; d_gene: NA; abundance: NA; CDR3nt: TGTGCCAGCCGGGACACAAGTAATTCACCCCTCCACTTT; CDR3aa: CASRDTSNSPLHF
v_gene: TRBV5-1; j_gene: TRBJ2-5; d_gene: NA; abundance: NA; CDR3nt: TGCGCCAGCAGCGCCCAGGGAGGTCGGGAGACCCAGTACTTC; CDR3aa: CASSAQGGRETQYF
v_gene: TRBV18; j_gene: TRBJ1-5; d_gene: NA; abundance: NA; CDR3nt: TGTGCCAGCTCACCACTCCAGGTTTCCCCTAATCAGCCCCAGCATTTT; CDR3aa: CASSPLQVSPNQPQHF